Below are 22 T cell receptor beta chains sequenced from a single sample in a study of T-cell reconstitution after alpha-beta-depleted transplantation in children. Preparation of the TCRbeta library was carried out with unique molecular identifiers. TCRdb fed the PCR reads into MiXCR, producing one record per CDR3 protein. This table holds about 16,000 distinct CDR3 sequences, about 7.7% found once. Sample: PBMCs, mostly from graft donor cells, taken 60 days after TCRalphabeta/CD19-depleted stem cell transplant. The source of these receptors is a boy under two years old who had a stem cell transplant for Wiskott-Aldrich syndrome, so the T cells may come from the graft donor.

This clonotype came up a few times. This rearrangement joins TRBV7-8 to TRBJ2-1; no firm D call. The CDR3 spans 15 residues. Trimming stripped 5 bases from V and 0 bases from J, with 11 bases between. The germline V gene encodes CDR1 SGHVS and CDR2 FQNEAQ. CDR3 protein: CASSRIPSSYNEQFF. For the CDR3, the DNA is TGTGCCAGCAGCAGAATCCCTAGCTCCTACAATGAGCAGTTCTTC.

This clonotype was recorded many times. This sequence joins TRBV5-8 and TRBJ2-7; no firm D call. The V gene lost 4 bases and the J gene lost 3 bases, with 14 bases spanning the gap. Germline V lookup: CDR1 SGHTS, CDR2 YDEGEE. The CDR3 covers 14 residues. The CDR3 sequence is CASSTDGLFYEQYF. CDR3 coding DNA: TGTGCCAGCAGCACGGACGGATTATTCTACGAGCAGTACTTC.

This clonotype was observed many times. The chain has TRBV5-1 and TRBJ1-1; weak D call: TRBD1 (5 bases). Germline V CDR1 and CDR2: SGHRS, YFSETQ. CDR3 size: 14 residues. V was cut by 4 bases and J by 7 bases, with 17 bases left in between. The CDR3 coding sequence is TGCGCCAGCAGCGGTACGTGGGGCATAGGTGAAGCTTTCTTT. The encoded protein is CASSGTWGIGEAFF.

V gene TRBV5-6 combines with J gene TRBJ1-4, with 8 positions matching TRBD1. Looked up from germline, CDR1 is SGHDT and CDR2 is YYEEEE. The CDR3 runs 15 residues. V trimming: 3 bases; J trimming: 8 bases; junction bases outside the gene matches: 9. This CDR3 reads CASSSTGQGGEKLFF. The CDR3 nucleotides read TGTGCCAGCAGCTCGACAGGACAGGGAGGGGAAAAACTGTTTTTT.

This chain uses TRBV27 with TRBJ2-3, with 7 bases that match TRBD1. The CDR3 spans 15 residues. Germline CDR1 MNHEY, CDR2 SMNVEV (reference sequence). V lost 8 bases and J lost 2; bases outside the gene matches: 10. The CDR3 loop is CASGRGLEVTDTQYF. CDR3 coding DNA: TGTGCCAGCGGAAGGGGGCTTGAAGTCACAGATACGCAGTATTTT.

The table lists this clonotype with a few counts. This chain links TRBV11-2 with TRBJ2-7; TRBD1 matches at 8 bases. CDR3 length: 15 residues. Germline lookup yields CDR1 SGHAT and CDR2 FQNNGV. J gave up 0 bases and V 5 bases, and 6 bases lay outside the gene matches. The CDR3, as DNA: TGTGCCAGCAGCACAGGGGGGACGGGCTCCTACGAGCAGTACTTC. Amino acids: CASSTGGTGSYEQYF.

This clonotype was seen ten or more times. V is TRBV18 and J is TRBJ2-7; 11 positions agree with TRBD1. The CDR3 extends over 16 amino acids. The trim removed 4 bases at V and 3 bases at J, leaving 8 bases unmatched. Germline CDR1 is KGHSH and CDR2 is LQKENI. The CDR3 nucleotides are TGTGCCAGCTCACGGCCATTCGGGACAGGGGGCTACGAGCAGTACTTC. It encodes CASSRPFGTGGYEQYF.

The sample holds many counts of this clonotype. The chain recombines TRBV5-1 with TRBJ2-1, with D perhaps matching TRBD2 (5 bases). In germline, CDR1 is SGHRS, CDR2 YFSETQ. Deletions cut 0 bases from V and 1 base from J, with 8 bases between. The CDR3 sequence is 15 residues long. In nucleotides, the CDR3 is TGCGCCAGCAGCTTGGTCGGCGGGTCCTACAATGAGCAGTTCTTC. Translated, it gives CASSLVGGSYNEQFF.

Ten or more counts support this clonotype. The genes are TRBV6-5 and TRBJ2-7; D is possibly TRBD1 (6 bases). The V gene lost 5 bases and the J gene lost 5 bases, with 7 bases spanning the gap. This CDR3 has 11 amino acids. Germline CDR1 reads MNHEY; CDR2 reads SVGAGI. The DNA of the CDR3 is TGTGCCAGCAGTCAGGGGCACGAGCAGTACTTC. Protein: CASSQGHEQYF.

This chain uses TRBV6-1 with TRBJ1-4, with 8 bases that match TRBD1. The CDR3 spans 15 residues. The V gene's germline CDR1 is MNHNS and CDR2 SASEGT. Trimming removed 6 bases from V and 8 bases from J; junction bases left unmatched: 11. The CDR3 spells CASSVDRGFIEKLFF. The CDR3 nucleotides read TGTGCCAGCAGCGTAGACAGGGGTTTTATAGAAAAACTGTTTTTT.

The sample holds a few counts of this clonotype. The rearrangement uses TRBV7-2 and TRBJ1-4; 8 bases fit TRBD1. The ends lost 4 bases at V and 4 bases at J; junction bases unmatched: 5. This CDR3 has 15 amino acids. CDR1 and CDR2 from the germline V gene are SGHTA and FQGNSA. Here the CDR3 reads CASSSNRGVNEKLFF. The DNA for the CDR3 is TGTGCCAGCAGCTCCAACAGGGGGGTTAATGAAAAACTGTTTTTT.

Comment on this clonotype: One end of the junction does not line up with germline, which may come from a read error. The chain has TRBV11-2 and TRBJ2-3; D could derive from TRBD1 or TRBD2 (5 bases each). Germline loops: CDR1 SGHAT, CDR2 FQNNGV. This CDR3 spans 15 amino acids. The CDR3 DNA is TGTGCCAGCAGCTTAGCCTTGCGGGCCACAGGTACGCAGTATTTT. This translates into CASSLALRATGTQYF.

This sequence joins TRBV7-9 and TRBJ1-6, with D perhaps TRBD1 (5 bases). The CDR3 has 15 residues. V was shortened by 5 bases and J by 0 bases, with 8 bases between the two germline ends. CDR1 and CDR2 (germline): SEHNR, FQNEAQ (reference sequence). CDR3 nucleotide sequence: TGTGCCAGCAGCGTGACAGACTCCTATAATTCACCCCTCCACTTT. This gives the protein CASSVTDSYNSPLHF.

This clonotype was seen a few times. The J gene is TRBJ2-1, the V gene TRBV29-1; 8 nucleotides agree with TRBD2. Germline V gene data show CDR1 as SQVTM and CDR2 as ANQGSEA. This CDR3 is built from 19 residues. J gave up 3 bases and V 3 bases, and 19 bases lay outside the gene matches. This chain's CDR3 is CSVDPNSGGVAGRYNEQFF. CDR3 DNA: TGCAGCGTTGATCCTAATTCTGGGGGGGTAGCGGGACGCTACAATGAGCAGTTCTTC.

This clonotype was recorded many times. CDR3 protein: CASSSTGRSTEAFF. The CDR3 DNA follows: TGCGCCAGCAGCTCGACAGGGCGGTCCACTGAAGCTTTCTTT. V and J are TRBV5-1 and TRBJ1-1, with TRBD1 matching 7 bases. The CDR3 runs 14 residues. Germline V CDR1 and CDR2: SGHRS, YFSETQ. Unmatched junction bases numbered 6, after V lost 3 bases and J lost 4 bases.

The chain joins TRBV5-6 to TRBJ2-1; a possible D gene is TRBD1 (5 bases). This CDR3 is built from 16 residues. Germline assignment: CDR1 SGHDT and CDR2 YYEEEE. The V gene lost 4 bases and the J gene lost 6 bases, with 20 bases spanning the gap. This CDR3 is CASSGDGASRVNEQFF. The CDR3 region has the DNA TGTGCCAGCAGCGGGGATGGGGCCAGTCGTGTCAATGAGCAGTTCTTC.

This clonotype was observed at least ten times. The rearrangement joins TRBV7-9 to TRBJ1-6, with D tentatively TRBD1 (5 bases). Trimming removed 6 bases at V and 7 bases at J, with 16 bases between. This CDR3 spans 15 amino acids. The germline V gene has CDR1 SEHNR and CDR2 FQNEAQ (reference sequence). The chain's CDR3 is CASRPTGPRNSPLHF. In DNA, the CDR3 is TGTGCCAGCAGACCAACAGGCCCCAGGAATTCACCCCTCCACTTT.

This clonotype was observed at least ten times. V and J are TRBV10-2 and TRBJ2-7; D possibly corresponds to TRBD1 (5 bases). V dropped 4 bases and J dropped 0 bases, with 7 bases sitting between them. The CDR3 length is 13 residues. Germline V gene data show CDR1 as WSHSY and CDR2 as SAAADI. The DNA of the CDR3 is TGCGCCAGCAGTGGGACAAACTCCTACGAGCAGTACTTC. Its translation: CASSGTNSYEQYF.

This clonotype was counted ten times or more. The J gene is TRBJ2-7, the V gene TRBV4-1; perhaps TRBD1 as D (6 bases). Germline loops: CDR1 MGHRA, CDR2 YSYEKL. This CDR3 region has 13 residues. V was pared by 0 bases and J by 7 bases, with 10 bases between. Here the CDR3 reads CASSQDRGKEQYF. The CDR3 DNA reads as TGCGCCAGCAGCCAAGACAGGGGAAAAGAGCAGTACTTC.

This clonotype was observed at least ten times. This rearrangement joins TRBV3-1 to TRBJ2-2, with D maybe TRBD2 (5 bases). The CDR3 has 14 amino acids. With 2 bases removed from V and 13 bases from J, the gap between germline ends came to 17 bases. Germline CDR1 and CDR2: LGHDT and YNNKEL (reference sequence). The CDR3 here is CASSQLATVGGLFF. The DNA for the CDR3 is TGTGCCAGCAGCCAATTAGCGACGGTTGGAGGGCTGTTTTTT.

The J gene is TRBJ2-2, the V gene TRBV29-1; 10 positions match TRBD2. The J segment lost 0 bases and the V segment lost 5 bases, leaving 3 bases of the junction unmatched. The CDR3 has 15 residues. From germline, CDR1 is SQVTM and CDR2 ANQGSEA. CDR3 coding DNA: TGCAGCGTTAGGACTAGCGGACCGAACACCGGGGAGCTGTTTTTT. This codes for CSVRTSGPNTGELFF.

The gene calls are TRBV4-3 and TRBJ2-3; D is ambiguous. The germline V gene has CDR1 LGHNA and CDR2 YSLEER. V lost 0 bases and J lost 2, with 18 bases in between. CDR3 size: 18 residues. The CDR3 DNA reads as TGCGCCAGCAGCCAAGAGGTTAGTTTATCCCTCGACACAGATACGCAGTATTTT. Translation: CASSQEVSLSLDTDTQYF.